The 21 T cell receptor beta chains below all came from one sample that was sequenced in a study of T cells in Graves' hyperthyroidism and ophthalmopathy. RNA transcripts served as the template for amplifying TCR beta CDR3 regions. In the first-round RT-PCR of the TCR CDR3, the HTBI primer set was used. MiXCR, run by TCRdb on the multiplex PCR reads, gives a single entry per CDR3 protein. The sample gives 490,000 or so distinct CDR3 sequences, roughly a sixth of which show up once; approximately 32% is in the top ten. Sequenced: blood. These receptors all stem from a woman in her twenties or thirties with Graves' ophthalmopathy.

V and J are TRBV20-1 and TRBJ2-3; 9 nucleotides align to TRBD2. The CDR3 is 17 amino acids. V dropped 3 bases and J dropped 4; count of bases not matched to a gene: 14. CDR1 and CDR2 from the germline V gene are DFQATT and SNEGSKA (reference sequence). For the CDR3, the DNA is TGCAGTGCTAGTGCGGGACTAGCCAAGTTCGGGGCAGATACGCAGTATTTT. Its translation is CSASAGLAKFGADTQYF.

This clonotype was recorded at least ten times. The genes are TRBV20-1 and TRBJ2-5, with a weak D call TRBD2 (5 bases). This CDR3 is built from 13 residues. V lost 5 bases, J lost 5 bases, and 15 bases lay in between. Germline CDR1 and CDR2: DFQATT and SNEGSKA (reference sequence). As DNA, the CDR3 is TGCAGTGCTCCTTCCCCACCGGGGGAGACCCAGTACTTC. Translation gives CSAPSPPGETQYF.

This clonotype has just a few counts. CDR3 sequence: CASSRMGGMGTYNEQFF. In DNA form, the CDR3 reads TGTGCCAGCAGCCGAATGGGGGGGATGGGAACCTACAATGAGCAGTTCTTC. This chain joins TRBV7-3 and TRBJ2-1; 7 nucleotides line up with TRBD2. CDR1 and CDR2 from the germline V gene are SGHTA and FQGTGA. After removal of 5 bases from V and 2 bases from J, the junction contained 12 bases not matched to a gene. The CDR3 runs to 17 residues. Variable domain in full (rest from reference TRBV7-3 and TRBJ2-1): GAGVSQTPSNKVTEKGKYVELRCDPISGHTALYWYRQSLGQGPEFLIYFQGTGAADDSGLPNDRFFAVRPEGSVSTLKIQRTERGDSAVYLCASSRMGGMGTYNEQFFGPGTRLTVL.

In its sample, this clonotype was seen many times. This rearrangement joins TRBV29-1 to TRBJ2-3, with D unresolved. Trimming stripped 4 bases from V and 3 bases from J, with 14 bases between. The CDR3 length is 14 residues. The germline CDR1 and CDR2 sequences are SQVTM and ANQGSEA. CDR3 sequence reads: CSVVWTPGTDTQYF. Written as DNA, the CDR3 is TGCAGCGTTGTGTGGACCCCAGGAACAGATACGCAGTATTTT.

This clonotype was found many times. V gene TRBV28 combines with J gene TRBJ2-7; possibly TRBD1 for D (6 bases). The V and J ends lost 7 bases and 4 bases respectively, with 11 bases between them. CDR1 and CDR2 (germline): MDHEN, SYDVKM. The CDR3 has 12 residues. The CDR3 DNA follows: TGTGCCAGCACTGGGGGCAGTTACGAGCAGTACTTC. Amino acids: CASTGGSYEQYF.

This clonotype was counted many times. This chain joins TRBV28 and TRBJ2-1, with 13 bases matching TRBD2. Trimming removed 6 bases from V and 6 bases from J; junction bases left unmatched: 8. The CDR3 covers 16 residues. CDR1 and CDR2 (germline): MDHEN, SYDVKM. CDR3 DNA sequence: TGTGCCAGCAGCGGGACTAGCGGGATTCAGAGCAATGAGCAGTTCTTC. This gives the protein CASSGTSGIQSNEQFF.

This clonotype was observed many times. V and J are TRBV7-2 and TRBJ2-1, with a tentative D call TRBD2 (6 bases). Germline V gene data show CDR1 as SGHTA and CDR2 as FQGNSA. Deletions cut 5 bases from V and 1 base from J, with 18 bases between. The CDR3 consists of 17 residues. As DNA, the CDR3 is TGTGCCAGCAGCAACACTGGGACTGATTATTCCTACAATGAGCAGTTCTTC. Its protein is CASSNTGTDYSYNEQFF. Using reference TRBV7-2 and TRBJ2-1 for the parts outside the CDR3, the full variable domain is GAGVSQSPSNKVTEKGKDVELRCDPISGHTALYWYRQSLGQGLEFLIYFQGNSAPDKSGLPSDRFSAERTGGSVSTLTIQRTQQEDSAVYLCASSNTGTDYSYNEQFFGPGTRLTVL.

This clonotype was seen many times. The chain's CDR3 is CASLRVNTNYGYTF. Here the CDR3 DNA reads TGTGCCAGCCTGAGGGTTAACACTAACTATGGCTACACCTTC. V and J are TRBV28 and TRBJ1-2; no reliable D call. CDR3 length: 14 amino acids. The germline V and J ends were trimmed by 8 bases and 0 bases, with 13 bases remaining between them. Germline-derived CDR1 and CDR2 are MDHEN and SYDVKM.

This clonotype was seen a few times. The rearrangement uses TRBV13 and TRBJ2-1; 11 nucleotides agree with TRBD2. V lost 6 bases to trimming and J lost 0 bases; unmatched junction nucleotides: 7. Germline V gene lookup returns CDR1 PRHDT and CDR2 FYEKMQ (reference sequence). This CDR3 comprises 17 residues. The CDR3 here is CASSYSGRVPSYNEQFF. For the CDR3, the DNA is TGTGCCAGCAGTTATAGCGGGAGGGTACCCTCCTACAATGAGCAGTTCTTC.

This clonotype has at least ten counts. The rearrangement joins TRBV7-8 to TRBJ1-5, with TRBD1 matching over 9 bases. The CDR3 has 14 residues. The V segment lost 3 bases and the J segment 5 bases; nucleotides outside the gene matches: 2. Germline CDR1 SGHVS, CDR2 FQNEAQ. The DNA of the CDR3 is TGTGCCAGCAGCTTTGACAGGGGGTATCAGCCCCAGCATTTT. Its translation: CASSFDRGYQPQHF.

In its sample, this clonotype was seen a few times. The chain uses TRBV20-1 and TRBJ2-7, with D possibly TRBD2 on 5 matching bases. Trimming left V 4 bases short and J 0 bases short, with 7 bases between. Looked up from germline, CDR1 is DFQATT and CDR2 is SNEGSKA (reference sequence). The CDR3 runs 12 residues. The CDR3 region has the DNA TGCAGTGCTAAACTAGACTCCTACGAGCAGTACTTC. As protein: CSAKLDSYEQYF.

This chain links TRBV19 with TRBJ2-7, with D perhaps matching TRBD2 (6 bases). Germline lookup yields CDR1 LNHDA and CDR2 SQIVND (reference sequence). The V end lost 3 bases, the J end lost 2 bases, and 11 bases lay between the germline ends. There are 14 residues in the CDR3. For the CDR3, the DNA is TGTGCCAGTAGTATCGGGAGCGGAGCCTACGAGCAGTACTTC. Residues: CASSIGSGAYEQYF.

Remarks on this clonotype: A much larger clone differs by one base, so this may be a read error. CDR3 amino acids: CRASKGADTGELFF. The CDR3, as DNA: TGCAGAGCTAGTAAGGGGGCAGACACCGGGGAGCTGTTTTTT. This chain uses TRBV20-1 with TRBJ2-2, with TRBD1 matching 7 bases. Germline V gene sequence: CDR1 DFQATT, CDR2 SNEGSKA (reference sequence). This CDR3 is built from 14 residues.

This clonotype was detected many times. The CDR3 DNA follows: TGTGCCAGCAGCGAGGGCGTCGGCCCGGTAGAGACCCAGTACTTC. Its translation: CASSEGVGPVETQYF. The J gene is TRBJ2-5, the V gene TRBV7-2; perhaps TRBD2 as D (5 bases). V shed 5 bases and J shed 4 bases, with 17 bases lying between them. In germline, CDR1 is SGHTA, CDR2 FQGNSA. The CDR3 has 15 amino acids.

This chain's CDR3 is CASSLAAGGETF. CDR3 sequence (DNA): TGCGCCAGCAGCTTGGCCGCCGGGGGAGAAACCTTC. The chain recombines TRBV5-1 with TRBJ1-2; D perhaps matches TRBD1 (5 bases). The CDR3 has 12 residues. Germline lookup yields CDR1 SGHRS and CDR2 YFSETQ. V gave up 0 bases and J gave up 14 bases, with 14 bases separating them.

The genes are TRBV11-2 and TRBJ2-6; 8 nucleotides align to TRBD1. J lost 3 bases, V lost 5 bases, and 6 bases had no gene match. Germline lookup yields CDR1 SGHAT and CDR2 FQNNGV. This CDR3 is 16 amino acids long. The CDR3 protein is CASSARTGSGANVLTF. The CDR3 nucleotides are TGTGCCAGCAGCGCCCGGACAGGGAGTGGGGCCAACGTCCTGACTTTC. Full variable domain (outside the CDR3, taken from reference TRBV11-2 and TRBJ2-6): EAGVAQSPRYKIIEKRQSVAFWCNPISGHATLYWYQQILGQGPKLLIQFQNNGVVDDSQLPKDRFSAERLKGVDSTLKIQPAKLEDSAVYLCASSARTGSGANVLTFGAGSRLTVL.

In this sample, this clonotype turned up many times. The chain has TRBV4-3 and TRBJ1-4; 7 bases agree with TRBD1. The germline V gene encodes CDR1 LGHNA and CDR2 YSLEER. This CDR3 is built from 16 residues. Losses at the gene ends were 0 bases for V and 6 bases for J; bases not matched to a gene: 7. Here the CDR3 DNA reads TGCGCCAGCAGCCAAGATAGAAGGGGGCAAGATGAAAAACTGTTTTTT. Amino acid sequence: CASSQDRRGQDEKLFF.

The chain has TRBV18 and TRBJ2-1, with 13 positions matching TRBD2. This CDR3 spans 17 amino acids. V lost 3 bases and J lost 8; bases outside the gene matches: 10. Germline V CDR1 and CDR2: KGHSH, LQKENI. This CDR3 reads CASSPNYGTSGMDEQFF. As DNA, the CDR3 is TGTGCCAGCTCACCCAATTATGGGACTAGCGGGATGGATGAGCAGTTCTTC.

This clonotype has just a few counts. The rearrangement uses TRBV4-3 and TRBJ2-5, with D perhaps matching TRBD1 (6 bases). CDR1 is LGHNA, CDR2 YSLEER, per germline. V was trimmed by 0 bases and J by 4 bases, leaving 12 bases between them. The length of the CDR3 is 15 residues. The CDR3 DNA sequence: TGCGCCAGCAGCCAAGACAGGGGCGATGTAGAGACCCAGTACTTC. Translated, it gives CASSQDRGDVETQYF.

A note on this clonotype: The conserved closing phenylalanine or tryptophan is absent in this CDR3, likely reflecting a read error. This chain uses TRBV28 with TRBJ2-5; the match to TRBD1 covers 11 bases. The CDR3 extends over 16 amino acids. The germline CDR1 and CDR2 sequences are MDHEN and SYDVKM. Trimming took 6 bases from V and 1 from J; bases not matched to a gene: 7. The CDR3 sequence: CASRPPGTGGQETQYL. CDR3 nucleotide sequence: TGTGCCAGCAGGCCCCCCGGGACAGGGGGCCAAGAGACCCAGTACCTC.

V and J are TRBV25-1 and TRBJ1-4; D ambiguous. This CDR3 region has 15 residues. V was trimmed by 6 bases and J by 5 bases, leaving 16 bases between them. Germline CDR1 is MGHDK and CDR2 is SYGVNS. This chain's CDR3 is CASSAPGRPNEKLFF. The CDR3 bases are TGTGCCAGCAGCGCGCCGGGTCGGCCAAATGAAAAACTGTTTTTT.